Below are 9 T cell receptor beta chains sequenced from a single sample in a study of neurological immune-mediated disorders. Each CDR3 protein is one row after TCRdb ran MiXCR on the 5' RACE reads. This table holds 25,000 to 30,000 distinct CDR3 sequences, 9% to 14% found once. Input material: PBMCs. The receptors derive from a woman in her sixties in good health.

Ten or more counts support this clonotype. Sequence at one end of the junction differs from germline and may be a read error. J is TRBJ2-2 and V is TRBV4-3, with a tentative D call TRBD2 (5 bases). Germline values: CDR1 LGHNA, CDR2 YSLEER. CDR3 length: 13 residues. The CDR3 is CASSQENTGVLFF. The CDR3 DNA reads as TGCGCCAGCAGCCAAGAGAACACCGGGGTGCTGTTTTTT.

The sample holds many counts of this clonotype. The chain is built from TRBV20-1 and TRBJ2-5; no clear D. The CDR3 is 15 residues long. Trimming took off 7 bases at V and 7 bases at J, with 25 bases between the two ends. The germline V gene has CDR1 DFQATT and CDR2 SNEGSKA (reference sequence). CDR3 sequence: CSVGHGQSGVRTQYF. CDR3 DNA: TGCAGTGTCGGGCACGGCCAATCCGGTGTGCGGACCCAGTACTTC.

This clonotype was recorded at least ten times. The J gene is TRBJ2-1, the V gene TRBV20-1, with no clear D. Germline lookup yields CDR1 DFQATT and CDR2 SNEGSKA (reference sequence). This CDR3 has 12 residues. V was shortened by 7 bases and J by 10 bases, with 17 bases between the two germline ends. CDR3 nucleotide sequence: TGCAGTGTCAGAGGTAACAATGAGGAGCAGTTCTTC. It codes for CSVRGNNEEQFF.

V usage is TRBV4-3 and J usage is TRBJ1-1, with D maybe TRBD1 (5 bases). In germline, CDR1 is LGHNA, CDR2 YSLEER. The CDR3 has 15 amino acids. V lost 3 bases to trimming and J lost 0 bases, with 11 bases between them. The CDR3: CASSHQDKMNTEAFF. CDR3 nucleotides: TGCGCCAGCAGCCACCAGGACAAGATGAACACTGAAGCTTTCTTT.

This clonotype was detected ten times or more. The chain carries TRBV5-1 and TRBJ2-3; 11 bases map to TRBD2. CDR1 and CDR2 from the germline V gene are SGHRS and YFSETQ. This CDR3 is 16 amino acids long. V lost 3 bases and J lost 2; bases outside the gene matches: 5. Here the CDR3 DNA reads TGCGCCAGCAGCTCGACTAGCGGGGCCTACACAGATACGCAGTATTTT. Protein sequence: CASSSTSGAYTDTQYF.

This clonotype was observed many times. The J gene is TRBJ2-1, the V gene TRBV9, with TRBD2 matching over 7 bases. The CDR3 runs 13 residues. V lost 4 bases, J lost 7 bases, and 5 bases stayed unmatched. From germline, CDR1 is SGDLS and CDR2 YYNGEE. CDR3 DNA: TGTGCCAGCAGCCCCCCGGGACTAAATGAGCAGTTCTTC. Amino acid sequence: CASSPPGLNEQFF.

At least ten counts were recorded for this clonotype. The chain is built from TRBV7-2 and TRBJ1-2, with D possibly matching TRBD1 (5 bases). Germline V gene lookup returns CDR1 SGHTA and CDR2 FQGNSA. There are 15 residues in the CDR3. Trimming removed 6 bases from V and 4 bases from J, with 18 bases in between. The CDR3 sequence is CASRAPGLPSYGYTF. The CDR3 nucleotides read TGTGCCAGCAGGGCTCCGGGACTTCCTAGCTATGGCTACACCTTC.

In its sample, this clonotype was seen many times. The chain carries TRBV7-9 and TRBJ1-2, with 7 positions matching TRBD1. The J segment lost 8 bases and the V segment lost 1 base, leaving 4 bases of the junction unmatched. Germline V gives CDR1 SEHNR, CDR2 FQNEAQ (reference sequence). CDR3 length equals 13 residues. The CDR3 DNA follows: TGTGCCAGCAGCTTAGGGGGGACAGTCGGCTACACCTTC. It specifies CASSLGGTVGYTF.

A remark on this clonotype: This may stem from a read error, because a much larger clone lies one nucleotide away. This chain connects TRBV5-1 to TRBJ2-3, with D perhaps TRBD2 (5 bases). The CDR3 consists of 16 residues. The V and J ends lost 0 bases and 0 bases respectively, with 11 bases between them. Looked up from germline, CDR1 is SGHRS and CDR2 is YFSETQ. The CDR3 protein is CASSLGGIKSTDTQYF. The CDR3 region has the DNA TGCGCCAGCAGCTTGGGAGGGATAAAGAGCACAGATACGCAGTATTTT.